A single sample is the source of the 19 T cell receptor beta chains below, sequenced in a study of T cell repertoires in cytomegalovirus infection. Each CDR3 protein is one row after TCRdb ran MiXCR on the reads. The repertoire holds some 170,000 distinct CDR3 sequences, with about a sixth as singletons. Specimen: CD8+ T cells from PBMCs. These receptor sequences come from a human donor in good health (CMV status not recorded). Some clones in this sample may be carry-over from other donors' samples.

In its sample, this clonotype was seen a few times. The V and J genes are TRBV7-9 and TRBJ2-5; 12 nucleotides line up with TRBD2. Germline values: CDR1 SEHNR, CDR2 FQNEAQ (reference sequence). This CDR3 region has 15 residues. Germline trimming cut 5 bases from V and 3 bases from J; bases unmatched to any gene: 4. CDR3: CASSGRLAGEETQYF. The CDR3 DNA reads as TGTGCCAGCAGCGGCAGACTAGCGGGGGAAGAGACCCAGTACTTC.

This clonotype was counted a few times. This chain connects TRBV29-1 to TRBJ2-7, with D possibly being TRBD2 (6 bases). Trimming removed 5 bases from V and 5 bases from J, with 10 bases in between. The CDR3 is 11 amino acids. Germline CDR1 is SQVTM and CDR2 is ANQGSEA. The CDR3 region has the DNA TGCAGCGTTCCGGGGAGGAACGAGCAGTACTTC. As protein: CSVPGRNEQYF.

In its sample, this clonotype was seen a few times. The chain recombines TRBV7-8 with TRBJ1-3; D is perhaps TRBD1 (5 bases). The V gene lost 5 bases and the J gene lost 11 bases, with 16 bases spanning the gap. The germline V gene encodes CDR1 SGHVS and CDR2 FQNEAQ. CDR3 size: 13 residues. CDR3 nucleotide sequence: TGTGCCAGCAGCCCTCTGTATGGGGGTGCCATATATTTT. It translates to CASSPLYGGAIYF.

The CDR3 region has the DNA TGTGCCAGCAGCCCCTGGACTCGCGACCATCTTGCCGGGGAGCTGTTTTTT. This codes for CASSPWTRDHLAGELFF. The chain employs TRBV11-2 and TRBJ2-2; D possibly corresponds to TRBD2 (5 bases). V lost 5 bases and J lost 6, with 22 bases in between. Germline values: CDR1 SGHAT, CDR2 FQNNGV. The CDR3 runs to 17 residues.

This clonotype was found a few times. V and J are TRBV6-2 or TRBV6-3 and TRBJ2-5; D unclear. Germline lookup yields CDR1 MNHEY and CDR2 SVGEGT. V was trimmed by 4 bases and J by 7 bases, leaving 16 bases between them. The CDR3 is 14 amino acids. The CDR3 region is CASSFSGTIGTQYF. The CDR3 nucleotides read TGTGCCAGCAGTTTCAGTGGAACGATAGGGACCCAGTACTTC.

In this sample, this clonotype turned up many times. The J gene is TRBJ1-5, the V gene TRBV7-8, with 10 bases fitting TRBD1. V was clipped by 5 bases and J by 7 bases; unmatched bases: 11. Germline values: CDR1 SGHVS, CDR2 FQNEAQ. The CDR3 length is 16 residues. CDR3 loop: CASSGTGTGERQPQHF. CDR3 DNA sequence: TGTGCCAGCAGCGGAACCGGGACAGGGGAGAGACAGCCCCAGCATTTT.

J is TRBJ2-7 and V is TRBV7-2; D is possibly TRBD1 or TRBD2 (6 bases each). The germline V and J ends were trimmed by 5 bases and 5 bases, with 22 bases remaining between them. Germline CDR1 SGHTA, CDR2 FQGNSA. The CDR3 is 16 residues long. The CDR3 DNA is TGTGCCAGCAGCCACGACATACGGGAGAACAGGGACGAGCAGTACTTC. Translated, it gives CASSHDIRENRDEQYF.

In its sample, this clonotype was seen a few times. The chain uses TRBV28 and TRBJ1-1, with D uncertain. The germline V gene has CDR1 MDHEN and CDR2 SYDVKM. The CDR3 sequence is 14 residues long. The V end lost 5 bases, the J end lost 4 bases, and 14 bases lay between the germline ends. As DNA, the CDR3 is TGTGCCAGCAGTATGGGCTGGACGCGCACTGAAGCTTTCTTT. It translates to CASSMGWTRTEAFF.

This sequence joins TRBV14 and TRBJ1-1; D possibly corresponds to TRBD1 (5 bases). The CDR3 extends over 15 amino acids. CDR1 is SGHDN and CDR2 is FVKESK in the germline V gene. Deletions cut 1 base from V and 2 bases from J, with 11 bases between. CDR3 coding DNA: TGTGCCAGCAGCCAAGTGGGACTAGGAAACACTGAAGCTTTCTTT. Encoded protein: CASSQVGLGNTEAFF.

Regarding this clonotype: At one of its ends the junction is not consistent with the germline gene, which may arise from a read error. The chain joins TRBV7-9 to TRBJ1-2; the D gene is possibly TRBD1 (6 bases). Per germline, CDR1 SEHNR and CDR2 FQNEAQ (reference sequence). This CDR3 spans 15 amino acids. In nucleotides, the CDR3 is TGTGCCAGCAGCTCCGGGAGGGGGAATCACTATGGCCACACCTTC. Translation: CASSSGRGNHYGHTF.

CDR3 in amino acids: CASSPKGGGANEQFF. CDR3 nucleotides: TGTGCCAGCAGCCCTAAGGGCGGGGGGGCGAATGAGCAGTTCTTC. The chain combines TRBV7-6 with TRBJ2-1; 9 positions match TRBD2. The CDR3 contains 15 residues. Germline CDR1 reads SGHVS; CDR2 reads FNYEAQ. Losses at the gene ends were 5 bases for V and 7 bases for J; bases not matched to a gene: 9.

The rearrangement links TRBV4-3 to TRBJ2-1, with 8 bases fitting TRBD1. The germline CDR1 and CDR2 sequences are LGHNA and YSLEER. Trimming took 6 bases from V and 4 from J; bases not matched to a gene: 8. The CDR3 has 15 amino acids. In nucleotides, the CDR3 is TGCGCCAGCAGTTTTGACAGGGGACCGTACAATGAGCAGTTCTTC. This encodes CASSFDRGPYNEQFF.

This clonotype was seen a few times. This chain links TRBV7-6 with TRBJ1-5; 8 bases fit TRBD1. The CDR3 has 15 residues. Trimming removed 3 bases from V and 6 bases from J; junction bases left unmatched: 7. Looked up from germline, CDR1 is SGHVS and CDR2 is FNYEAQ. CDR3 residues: CASSLSGQASQPQHF. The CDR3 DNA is TGTGCCAGCAGCTTGTCGGGACAGGCTAGTCAGCCCCAGCATTTT.

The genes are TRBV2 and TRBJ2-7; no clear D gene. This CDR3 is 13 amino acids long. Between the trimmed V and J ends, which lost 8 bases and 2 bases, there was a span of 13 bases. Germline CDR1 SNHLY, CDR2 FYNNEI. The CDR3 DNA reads TGTGCCAGCGAATTGGGCTTCACCTACGAGCAGTACTTC. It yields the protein CASELGFTYEQYF.

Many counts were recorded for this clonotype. The CDR3 is CASGPSTGEAGANVLTF. CDR3 DNA sequence: TGTGCCAGCGGTCCAAGTACAGGGGAGGCTGGGGCCAACGTCCTGACTTTC. V usage is TRBV6-6 and J usage is TRBJ2-6; D is perhaps TRBD1 (7 bases). The CDR3 runs 17 residues. Germline V gene lookup returns CDR1 MNHNY and CDR2 SVGAGI (reference sequence). The ends were cut back, 8 bases at V and 2 bases at J, with 19 bases in the middle.

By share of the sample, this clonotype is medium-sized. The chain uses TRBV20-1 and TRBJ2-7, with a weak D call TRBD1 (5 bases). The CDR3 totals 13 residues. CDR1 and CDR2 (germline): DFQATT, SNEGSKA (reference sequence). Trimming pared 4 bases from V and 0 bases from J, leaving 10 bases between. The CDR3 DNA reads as TGCAGTGCTAAGACAGTGAGCTCCTACGAGCAGTACTTC. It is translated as CSAKTVSSYEQYF.

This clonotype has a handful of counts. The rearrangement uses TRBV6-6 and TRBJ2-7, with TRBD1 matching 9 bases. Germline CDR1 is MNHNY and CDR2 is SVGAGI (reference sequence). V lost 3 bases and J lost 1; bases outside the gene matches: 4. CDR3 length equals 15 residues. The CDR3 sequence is CASSYNRGQSYEQYF. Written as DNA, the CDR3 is TGTGCCAGCAGTTATAACAGGGGGCAGTCCTACGAGCAGTACTTC.

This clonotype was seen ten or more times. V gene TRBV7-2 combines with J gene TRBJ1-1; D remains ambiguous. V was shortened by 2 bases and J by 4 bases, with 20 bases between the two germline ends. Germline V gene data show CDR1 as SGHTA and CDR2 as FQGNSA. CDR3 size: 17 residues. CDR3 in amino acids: CASSLRGGRAGGTEAFF. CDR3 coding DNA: TGTGCCAGCAGCTTAAGAGGAGGCAGAGCCGGCGGCACTGAAGCTTTCTTT.

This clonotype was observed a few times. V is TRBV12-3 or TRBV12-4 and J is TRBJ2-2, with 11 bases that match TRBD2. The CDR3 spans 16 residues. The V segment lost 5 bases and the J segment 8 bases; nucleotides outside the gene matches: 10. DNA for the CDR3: TGTGCCAGCAGTCTACTAGCGGGGGAATATGGTGGGGAGCTGTTTTTT. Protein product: CASSLLAGEYGGELFF.